A selection of T cell receptor beta chains follows, all from one sample in a study of T cell responses to AZD1222 COVID-19 vaccine. Repertoires were generated with immunoSEQ multiplex PCR, while TCRdb's copy carries only in-frame clones and drops some. Of around 200,000 clones listed, just over 85% are singletons. Sample: peripheral blood, taken on day 0 of AZD1222 vaccination. These receptor sequences come from an adult in good health. CDR3s include the opening cysteine and the closing phenylalanine or tryptophan. D genes are given only for firm matches.

TRBV5-1,.,TRBJ1-2,CASSQDGTNYGYTF
TRBV3-1/TRBV3-2,TRBD2,TRBJ2-7,CASSIGTSGGYEQYF
TRBV5-1,.,TRBJ2-1,CASSPPKGGTGDNEQFF
TRBV10-3,.,TRBJ1-6,CAIRDEYGDNSPLHF
TRBV9,.,TRBJ2-3,CASSADGEIPDTQYF
TRBV10-1,TRBD2,TRBJ2-1,CASSQGASGANEQFF
TRBV18,.,TRBJ2-3,CASSPLLTGSTDTQYF
TRBV19,.,TRBJ1-4,CASSSLVGPGEKLFF
TRBV7-2,.,TRBJ1-1,CASSLTRFTEAFF
TRBV25-1,.,TRBJ1-5,CASSEASQPQHF
TRBV28,.,TRBJ2-7,CASSPATGDAAEQYF
TRBV11-2,.,TRBJ1-5,CASSFQGGQPQHF
TRBV3-1/TRBV3-2,.,TRBJ2-7,CASSQGVRANDYEQYF
TRBV9,TRBD1,TRBJ2-7,CASSPQGEVYEQYF
TRBV20-1,.,TRBJ2-1,CSAVIGEQFF
TRBV27,.,TRBJ1-2,CASSPRGGGANYGYTF
TRBV9,.,TRBJ2-7,CASSPPGGTYEQYF
TRBV4-1,TRBD1,TRBJ1-4,CASSPITGTGLNEKLFF
TRBV3-1/TRBV3-2,.,TRBJ2-4,CASSNGLAKNIQYF
TRBV6-5,.,TRBJ1-3,CASSPEVGSGNTIYF
TRBV5-5,.,TRBJ1-4,CASSYRDPGEKLFF
TRBV4-3,TRBD2,TRBJ2-5,CASSQGTSGDGETQYF
TRBV28,TRBD2,TRBJ2-5,CASSFFPSGSFETQYF
TRBV5-1,.,TRBJ1-2,CASSLDRVGYTF
TRBV12-5,.,TRBJ2-1,CASAPPGGWEQFF
TRBV28,.,TRBJ1-2,CASSLGQGSAYGYTF
TRBV30,TRBD1,TRBJ1-6,CAWSVSLGQGGSPLHF
TRBV7-9,.,TRBJ2-7,CASSLDLGAYEQYF
TRBV6-6,TRBD1,TRBJ1-2,CASSYSGGTGDGYTF
TRBV30,.,TRBJ1-4,CAWSGGQHREEGEKLFF
TRBV4-1,TRBD1,TRBJ1-2,CASSQEWQGAYGYTF
TRBV27,TRBD2,TRBJ2-7,CASSLAGGPKEQYF
TRBV6-5,TRBD1,TRBJ2-7,CASRRGQSYEQYF
TRBV4-2,.,TRBJ2-2,CASSQDGPPTGELFF
TRBV29-1,TRBD1,TRBJ2-5,CSVVDRGRKTQYF
TRBV7-9,TRBD1,TRBJ1-6,CASSFSEQGNSPLHF
TRBV30,TRBD1,TRBJ1-4,CAWSRGQGNEKLFF
TRBV11-2,.,TRBJ2-2,CASSLEPGPGELFF
TRBV6-5,.,TRBJ2-1,CASSATDRSNEQFF
TRBV5-1,TRBD2,TRBJ2-2,CASSPGLAPGELFF
TRBV4-1,.,TRBJ1-3,CASSQSLTSGNTIYF
TRBV27,TRBD1,TRBJ1-5,CASRRQGGGQPQHF
TRBV5-5,TRBD1,TRBJ2-7,CASSSTGTGFYEQYF
TRBV11-2,.,TRBJ2-3,CASSLGTGDTQYF
TRBV6-5,.,TRBJ1-2,CASRQGYGYTF
TRBV7-7,TRBD2,TRBJ2-1,CASSLNVGGVSYNEQFF
TRBV5-3,TRBD2,TRBJ2-1,CARSQPPKREWWNEQFF
TRBV7-6,TRBD1,TRBJ2-7,CASSLDRGLSYEQYF
TRBV18,.,TRBJ2-7,CASSPPQAYEQYF
TRBV30,.,TRBJ2-5,CAWSVQSGQETQYF
TRBV4-1,TRBD1,TRBJ1-2,CASSQARQGNYGYTF
TRBV7-3,TRBD2,TRBJ2-1,CASSLIPLAGGLSYNEQFF
TRBV6-5,.,TRBJ1-6,CASRGPSSYNSPLHF